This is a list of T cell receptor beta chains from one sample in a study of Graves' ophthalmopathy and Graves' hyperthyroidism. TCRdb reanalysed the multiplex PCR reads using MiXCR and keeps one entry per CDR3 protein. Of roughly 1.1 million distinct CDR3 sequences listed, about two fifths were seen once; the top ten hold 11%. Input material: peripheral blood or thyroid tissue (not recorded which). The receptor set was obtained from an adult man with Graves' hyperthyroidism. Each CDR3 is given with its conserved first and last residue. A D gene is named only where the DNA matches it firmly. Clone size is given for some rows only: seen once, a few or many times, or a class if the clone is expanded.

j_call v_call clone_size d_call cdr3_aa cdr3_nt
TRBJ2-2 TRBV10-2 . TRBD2 CASSAGLAGGQDGELFF TGCGCCAGCAGTGCCGGACTAGCGGGAGGGCAGGACGGGGAGCTGTTTTTT
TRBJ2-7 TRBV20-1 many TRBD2 CSAHTSGSYEQYF TGCAGTGCGCATACTAGCGGGAGTTACGAGCAGTACTTC
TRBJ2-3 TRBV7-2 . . CASSLEAGWATDTQYF TGTGCCAGCAGCTTAGAAGCAGGTTGGGCCACAGATACGCAGTATTTT
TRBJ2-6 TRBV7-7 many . CASSSSNGANVLTF TGTGCCAGCAGCTCTAGCAACGGGGCCAACGTCCTGACTTTC
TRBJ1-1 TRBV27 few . CASSLGPGGNTEAFF TGTGCCAGCAGTTTGGGGCCTGGCGGGAACACTGAAGCTTTCTTT
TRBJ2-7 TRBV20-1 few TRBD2 CSAETSAGGNYEQYF TGCAGTGCAGAAACCTCAGCGGGGGGCAACTACGAGCAGTACTTC
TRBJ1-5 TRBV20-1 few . CSARDLRGISNQPQHF TGCAGTGCTAGAGATCTGAGAGGGATAAGCAATCAGCCCCAGCATTTT
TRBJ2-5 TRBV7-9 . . CASSLAGGAVQTQYF TGTGCCAGCAGCTTAGCTGGGGGGGCTGTACAGACCCAGTACTTC
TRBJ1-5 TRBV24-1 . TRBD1 CATSGGQVNQPQHF TGTGCCACCAGTGGTGGACAGGTTAATCAGCCCCAGCATTTT
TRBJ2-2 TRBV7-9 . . CASSESRGRVMTGELFF TGTGCCAGCAGTGAATCTCGGGGAAGGGTGATGACCGGGGAGCTGTTTTTT
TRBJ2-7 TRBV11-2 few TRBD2 CASSLAEGGVSYEQYF TGTGCCAGCAGCTTAGCAGAGGGAGGGGTTTCATACGAGCAGTACTTC
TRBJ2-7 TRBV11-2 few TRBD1 CASSVERTGREQYF TGTGCCAGCAGCGTTGAAAGGACAGGGCGCGAGCAGTACTTC
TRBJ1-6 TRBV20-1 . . CSAIYGGRPSNSPLHF TGCAGTGCTATATATGGGGGTCGCCCCAGTAATTCACCCCTCCACTTT
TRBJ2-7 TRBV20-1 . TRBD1 CSADRGGLAYEQYF TGCAGTGCTGACAGGGGGGGTTTGGCCTACGAGCAGTACTTC
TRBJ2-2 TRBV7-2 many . CASSYLANTGELFF TGTGCCAGCAGCTACCTTGCGAACACCGGGGAGCTGTTTTTT
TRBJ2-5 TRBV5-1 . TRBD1 CASSLGLPGQGAIQYF TGCGCCAGCAGCTTGGGACTTCCGGGACAGGGGGCTATCCAGTACTTC
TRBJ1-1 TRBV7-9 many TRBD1 CASSYRGGHTEAFF TGTGCCAGCAGCTACAGGGGAGGGCACACTGAAGCTTTCTTT
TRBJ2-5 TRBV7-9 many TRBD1 CASISWDRNQMETQYF TGTGCCAGCATTTCTTGGGACAGGAACCAGATGGAGACCCAGTACTTC
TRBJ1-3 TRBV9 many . CASSVATNNRTIYF TGTGCCAGCAGCGTAGCTACTAACAATCGGACCATATATTTT
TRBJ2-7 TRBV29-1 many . CSVVTSSYEQYF TGCAGCGTAGTGACTAGTTCCTACGAGCAGTACTTC
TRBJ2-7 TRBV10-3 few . CATTGQGGAYEQYF TGTGCCACCACGGGGCAGGGCGGCGCCTACGAGCAGTACTTC
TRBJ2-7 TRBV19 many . CASSPRQYGSSYEQYF TGTGCCAGTAGTCCCCGGCAGTACGGGAGCTCCTACGAGCAGTACTTC
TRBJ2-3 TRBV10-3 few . CAIPGPSTDTQYF TGTGCCATACCTGGACCCAGCACAGATACGCAGTATTTT
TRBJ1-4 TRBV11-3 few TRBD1 CASSLGGQTRREKLFF TGTGCCAGCAGCTTAGGGGGACAGACCCGACGCGAAAAACTGTTTTTT
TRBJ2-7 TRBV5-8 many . CASSWGQVGEQYF TGTGCCAGCAGTTGGGGCCAAGTGGGGGAGCAGTACTTC
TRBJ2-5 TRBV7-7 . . CASSPPGRVETQYF TGTGCCAGCTCACCACCGGGGAGAGTGGAGACCCAGTACTTC
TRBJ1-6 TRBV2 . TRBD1 CASSETGVNSPLHF TGTGCCAGCAGTGAGACAGGGGTTAATTCACCCCTCCACTTT
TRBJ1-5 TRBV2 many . CASSTTGLSNQPQHF TGTGCCAGCAGTACCACAGGGCTTAGCAATCAGCCCCAGCATTTT
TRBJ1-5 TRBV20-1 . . CSVRSRTRPQHF TGCAGTGTGAGATCCAGGACTAGGCCCCAGCATTTT
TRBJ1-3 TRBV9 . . CASSPQGRGHSGNTIYF TGTGCCAGCAGCCCCCAGGGGCGGGGGCACTCTGGAAACACCATATATTTT
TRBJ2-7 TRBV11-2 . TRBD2 CASSLSRGSGYEQYF TGTGCCAGCAGCTTAAGCCGCGGGAGCGGCTACGAGCAGTACTTC
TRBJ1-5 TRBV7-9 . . CASSLLRQTQETQHF TGTGCCAGCAGCTTACTACGGCAGACTCAAGAGACCCAGCATTTT
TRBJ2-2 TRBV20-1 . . CSARWQDNTGELFF TGCAGTGCTAGATGGCAAGACAACACCGGGGAGCTGTTTTTT
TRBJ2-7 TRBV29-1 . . CSVEDLNEPTGYKQYF TGCAGCGTTGAAGATCTGAATGAGCCGACGGGCTACAAGCAGTACTTC
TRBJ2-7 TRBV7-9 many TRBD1 CASSSQGQQYF TGTGCCAGCAGCTCACAGGGGCAGCAGTACTTC
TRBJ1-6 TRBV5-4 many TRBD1 CASSRGQGSPLHF TGTGCCAGCAGCAGAGGACAGGGTTCACCCCTCCACTTT
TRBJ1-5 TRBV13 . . CASSLRGAKSNQPQHF TGTGCCAGCAGCTTACGGGGGGCAAAGAGCAATCAGCCCCAGCATTTT
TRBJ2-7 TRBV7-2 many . CASSQAQGAYEQYF TGTGCCAGCAGCCAGGCACAGGGTGCCTACGAGCAGTACTTC
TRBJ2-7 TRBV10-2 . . CASSEPDSSYEQYF TGCGCCAGCAGTGAGCCGGACAGCTCCTACGAGCAGTACTTC
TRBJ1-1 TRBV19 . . CSVEPGAEAFF TGCAGCGTTGAACCCGGGGCTGAAGCTTTCTTT
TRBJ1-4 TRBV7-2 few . CASSGRTVDEKLFF TGTGCCAGCAGCGGCAGGACAGTAGATGAAAAACTGTTTTTT
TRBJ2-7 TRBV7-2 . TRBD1 CASSADMGTGLYEQYF TGTGCCAGCAGCGCGGATATGGGGACAGGCCTCTACGAGCAGTACTTC
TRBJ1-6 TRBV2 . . CASGYRDINSPLHF TGTGCCAGCGGTTACAGGGACATTAATTCACCCCTCCACTTT
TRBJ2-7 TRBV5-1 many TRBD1 CASTTPGQGGEQYF TGCGCCAGCACCACCCCGGGACAGGGGGGAGAGCAGTACTTC
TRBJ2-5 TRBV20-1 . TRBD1 CSVAPPGQVDQETQYF TGCAGTGTCGCTCCCCCGGGACAGGTCGATCAAGAGACCCAGTACTTC
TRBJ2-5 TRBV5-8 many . CASSTSERWTQYF TGTGCCAGCAGCACATCTGAGAGGTGGACCCAGTACTTC
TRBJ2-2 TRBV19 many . CASVPRLGVNTGELFF TGTGCCAGTGTCCCGCGCTTGGGGGTTAACACCGGGGAGCTGTTTTTT
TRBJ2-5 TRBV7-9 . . CASSPLGQLQETQYF TGTGCCAGCAGCCCCCTCGGACAGTTGCAAGAGACCCAGTACTTC
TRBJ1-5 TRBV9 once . CASSPPNWTNPLGNQPQHF TGCGCCAGCAGCCCCCCCAATTGGACGAATCCCCTTGGCAATCAGCCCCAGCATTTT
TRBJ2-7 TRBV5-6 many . CASSSVGVSYEQYF TGTGCCAGCAGCTCTGTCGGGGTGTCCTACGAGCAGTACTTC
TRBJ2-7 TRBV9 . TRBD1 CASSDDTGGAYEQYF TGTGCCAGCAGCGACGACACAGGGGGAGCCTACGAGCAGTACTTC
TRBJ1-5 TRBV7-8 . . CASSPALGAGNQPQHF TGTGCCAGCAGCCCAGCCCTGGGGGCGGGCAATCAGCCCCAGCATTTT
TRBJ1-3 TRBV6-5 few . CASRTGKPRNTIYF TGTGCCAGCCGAACCGGGAAACCCAGAAACACCATATATTTT
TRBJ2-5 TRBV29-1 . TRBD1 CSVTGGEETQYF TGCAGCGTGACAGGGGGTGAAGAGACCCAGTACTTC
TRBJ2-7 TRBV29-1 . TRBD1 CSAGTGSVHEQYF TGCAGCGCTGGGACAGGGTCGGTTCACGAGCAGTACTTC